This T cell receptor beta chain was sequenced during a study of blood T cell repertoires in COVID-19. CDR1 and CDR2 (germline): KGHSH, LQKENI. V was clipped by 0 bases and J by 6 bases; unmatched bases: 5. The CDR3 is made up of 16 amino acids. This clone has more than one count but fewer than ten. Measured with immunoSEQ multiplex PCR; TCRdb has only the in-frame clones, and not every one. The table lists some 73,000 clones, around 85% of them singletons. The clonotype originates from an elderly woman with active or convalescent COVID-19. Sequencing was done on a sample of peripheral blood. This chain uses TRBV18 with TRBJ1-6; TRBD1 matches 7 bases. CDR3 DNA sequence: TGTGCCAGCTCACCACCGAACCGGGACAGTAATTCACCCCTCCACTTT. It specifies CASSPPNRDSNSPLHF.